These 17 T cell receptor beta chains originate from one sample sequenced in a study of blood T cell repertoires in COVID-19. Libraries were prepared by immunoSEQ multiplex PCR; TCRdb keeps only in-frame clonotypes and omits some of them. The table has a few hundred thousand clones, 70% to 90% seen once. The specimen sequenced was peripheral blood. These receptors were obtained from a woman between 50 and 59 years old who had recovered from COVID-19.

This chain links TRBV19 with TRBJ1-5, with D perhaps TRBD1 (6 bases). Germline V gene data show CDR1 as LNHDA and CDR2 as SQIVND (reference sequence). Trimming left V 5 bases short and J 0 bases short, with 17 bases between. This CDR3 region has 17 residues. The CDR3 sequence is CASSPPRQAVSNQPQHF. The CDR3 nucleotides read TGTGCCAGTAGTCCCCCTAGACAGGCGGTTAGCAATCAGCCCCAGCATTTT. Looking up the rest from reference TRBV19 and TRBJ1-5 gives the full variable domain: DGGITQSPKYLFRKEGQNVTLSCEQNLNHDAMYWYRQDPGQGLRLIYYSQIVNDFQKGDIAEGYSVSREKKESFPLTVTSAQKNPTAFYLCASSPPRQAVSNQPQHFGDGTRLSIL.

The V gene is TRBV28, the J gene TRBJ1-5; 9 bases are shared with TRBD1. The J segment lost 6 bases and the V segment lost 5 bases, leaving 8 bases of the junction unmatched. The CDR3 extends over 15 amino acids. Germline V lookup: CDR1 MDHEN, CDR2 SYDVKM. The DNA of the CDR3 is TGTGCCAGCAGTCCTGGGACAGGGAGGTCTCAGCCCCAGCATTTT. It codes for CASSPGTGRSQPQHF.

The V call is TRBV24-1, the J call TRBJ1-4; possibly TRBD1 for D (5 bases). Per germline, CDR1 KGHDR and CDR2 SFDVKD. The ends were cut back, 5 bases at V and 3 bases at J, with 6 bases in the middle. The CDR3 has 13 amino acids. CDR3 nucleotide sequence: TGTGCCACCAGTGCCAGGGCTAATGAAAAACTGTTTTTT. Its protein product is CATSARANEKLFF.

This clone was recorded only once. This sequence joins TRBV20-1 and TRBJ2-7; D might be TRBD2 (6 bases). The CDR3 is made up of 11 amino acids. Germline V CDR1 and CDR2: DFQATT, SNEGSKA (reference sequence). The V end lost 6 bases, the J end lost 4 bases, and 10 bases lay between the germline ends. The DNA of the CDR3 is TGCAGTGCCCTCGGGAGTTACGAGCAGTACTTC. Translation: CSALGSYEQYF.

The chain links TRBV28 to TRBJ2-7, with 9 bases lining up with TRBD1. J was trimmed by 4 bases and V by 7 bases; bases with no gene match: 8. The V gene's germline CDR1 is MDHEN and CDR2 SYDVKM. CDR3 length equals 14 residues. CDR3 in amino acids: CASIATGGPYEQYF. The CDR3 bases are TGTGCCAGCATCGCGACAGGGGGACCATACGAGCAGTACTTC.

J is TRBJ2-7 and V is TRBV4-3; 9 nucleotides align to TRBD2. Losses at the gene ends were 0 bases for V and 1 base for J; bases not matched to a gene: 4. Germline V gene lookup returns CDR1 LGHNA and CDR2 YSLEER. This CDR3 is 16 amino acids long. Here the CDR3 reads CASSQDLLAGSYEQYF. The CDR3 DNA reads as TGCGCCAGCAGCCAAGATCTCCTAGCGGGGTCCTACGAGCAGTACTTC.

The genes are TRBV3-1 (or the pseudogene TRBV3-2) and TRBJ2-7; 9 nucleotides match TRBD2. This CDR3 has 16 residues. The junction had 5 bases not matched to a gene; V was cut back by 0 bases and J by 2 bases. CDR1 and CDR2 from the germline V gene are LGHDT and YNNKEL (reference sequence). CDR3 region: CASSQDVAGAAYEQYF. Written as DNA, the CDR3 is TGTGCCAGCAGCCAAGATGTAGCGGGGGCTGCCTACGAGCAGTACTTC.

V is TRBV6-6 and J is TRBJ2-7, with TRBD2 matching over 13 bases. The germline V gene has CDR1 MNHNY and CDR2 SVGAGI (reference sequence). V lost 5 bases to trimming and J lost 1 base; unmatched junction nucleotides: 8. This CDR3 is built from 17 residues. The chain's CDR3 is CASSRRTLAGGSYEQYF. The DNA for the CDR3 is TGTGCCAGCAGTCGGAGGACACTAGCGGGAGGGTCCTACGAGCAGTACTTC.

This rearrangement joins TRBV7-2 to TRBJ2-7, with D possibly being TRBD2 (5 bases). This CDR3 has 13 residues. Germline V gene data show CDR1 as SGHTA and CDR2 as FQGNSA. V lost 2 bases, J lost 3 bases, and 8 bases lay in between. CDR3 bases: TGTGCCAGCAGCTTAAATGCGGGCTACGAGCAGTACTTC. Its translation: CASSLNAGYEQYF.

DNA for the CDR3: TGTGCCAGTAGTATCCAGGTTTATAGCAATCAGCCCCAGCATTTT. It encodes CASSIQVYSNQPQHF. V is TRBV19 and J is TRBJ1-5; unclear D gene. Trimming cost V 3 bases and J 0 bases, with 9 bases left between them. The germline V gene encodes CDR1 LNHDA and CDR2 SQIVND (reference sequence). The CDR3 runs to 15 residues.

CDR3 sequence: CSVESGQLFYGYTF. DNA for the CDR3: TGCAGCGTTGAATCGGGACAGCTCTTCTATGGCTACACCTTC. The gene calls are TRBV29-1 and TRBJ1-2, with TRBD1 identical over 7 bases. This CDR3 spans 14 amino acids. J was trimmed by 4 bases and V by 2 bases; bases with no gene match: 7. Germline lookup yields CDR1 SQVTM and CDR2 ANQGSEA.

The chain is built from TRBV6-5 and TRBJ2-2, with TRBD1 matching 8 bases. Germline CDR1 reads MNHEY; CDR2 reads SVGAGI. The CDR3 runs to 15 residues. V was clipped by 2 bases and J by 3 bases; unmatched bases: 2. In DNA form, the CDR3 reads TGTGCCAGCAGTTACACAGGGGGATACACCGGGGAGCTGTTTTTT. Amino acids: CASSYTGGYTGELFF.

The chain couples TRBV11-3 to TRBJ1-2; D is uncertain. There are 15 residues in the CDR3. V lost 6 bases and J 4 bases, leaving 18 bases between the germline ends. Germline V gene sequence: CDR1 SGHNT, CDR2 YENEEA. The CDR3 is CASSQGSGTLYGYTF. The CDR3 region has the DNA TGTGCCAGCAGTCAAGGCTCGGGAACTCTCTATGGCTACACCTTC.

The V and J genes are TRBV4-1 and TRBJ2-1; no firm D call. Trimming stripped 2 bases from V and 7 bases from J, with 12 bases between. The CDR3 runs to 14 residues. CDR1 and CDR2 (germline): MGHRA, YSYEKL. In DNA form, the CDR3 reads TGCGCCAGCAGCCAAAATATCGGGTTGAATGAGCAGTTCTTC. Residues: CASSQNIGLNEQFF.

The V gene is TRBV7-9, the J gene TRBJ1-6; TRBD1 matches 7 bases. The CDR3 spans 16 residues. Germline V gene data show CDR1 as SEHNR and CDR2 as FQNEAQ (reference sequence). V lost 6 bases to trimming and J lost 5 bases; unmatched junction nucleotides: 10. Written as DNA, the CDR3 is TGTGCCAGCAGGTTACAGGGGTTCGTCGATAATTCACCCCTCCACTTT. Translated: CASRLQGFVDNSPLHF.

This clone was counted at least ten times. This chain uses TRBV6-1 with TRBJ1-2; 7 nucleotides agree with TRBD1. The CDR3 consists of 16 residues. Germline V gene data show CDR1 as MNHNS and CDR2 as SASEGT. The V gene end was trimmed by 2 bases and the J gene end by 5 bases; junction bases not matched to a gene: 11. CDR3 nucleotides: TGTGCCAGCAGTGAAATCCCGACAGGGCAGGCGTATGGCTACACCTTC. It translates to CASSEIPTGQAYGYTF.

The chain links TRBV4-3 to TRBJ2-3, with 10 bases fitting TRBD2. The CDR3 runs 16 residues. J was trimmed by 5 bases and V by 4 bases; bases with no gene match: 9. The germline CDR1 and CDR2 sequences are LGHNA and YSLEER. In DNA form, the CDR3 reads TGCGCCAGCAGCCGATCCCTAGCGGGAGTCCAAGATACGCAGTATTTT. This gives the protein CASSRSLAGVQDTQYF.